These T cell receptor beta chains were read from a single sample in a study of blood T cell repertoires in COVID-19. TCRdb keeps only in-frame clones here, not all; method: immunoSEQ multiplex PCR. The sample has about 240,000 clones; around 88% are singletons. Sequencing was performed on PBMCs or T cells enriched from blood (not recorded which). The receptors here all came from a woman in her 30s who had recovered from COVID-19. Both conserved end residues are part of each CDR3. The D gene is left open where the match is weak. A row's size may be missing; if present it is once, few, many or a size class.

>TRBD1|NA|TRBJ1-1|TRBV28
TGTGCCAGCAGCCCCCCGACAGGGCTGAACACTGAAGCTTTCTTT
CASSPPTGLNTEAFF
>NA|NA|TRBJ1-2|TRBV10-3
TGTGCCATCAGTGAGCCCAGCAGGGGCCACGTCGGCTATGGCTACACCTTC
CAISEPSRGHVGYGYTF
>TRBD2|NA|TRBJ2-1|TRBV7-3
TGTGCCAGCAGCCAAGAGACTAGCCGTTATTTCAATGAGCAGTTCTTC
CASSQETSRYFNEQFF
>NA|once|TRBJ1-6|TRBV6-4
TGTGCCAGCAGTGAGAGACAGTTTAATTCACCCCTCCACTTT
CASSERQFNSPLHF
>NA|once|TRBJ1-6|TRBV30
TGTGCCTGGATGGGGGGCGGGGGTGCACCCCTCCACTTT
CAWMGGGGAPLHF
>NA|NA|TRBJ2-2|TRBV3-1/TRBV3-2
TGTGCCACCACCTTCCAAGGGGGGGGGACGAACACCGGGGAGCTGTTTTTT
CATTFQGGGTNTGELFF
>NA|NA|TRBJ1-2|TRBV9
TGTGCCAGCAGCGACGGGGTTTTCTATGGCTACACCTTC
CASSDGVFYGYTF
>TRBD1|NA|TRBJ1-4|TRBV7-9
TGTGCCAGCAGCTTAGGTGGGACAGGGAGGTCCCGTGGTGAAAAACTGTTTTTT
CASSLGGTGRSRGEKLFF
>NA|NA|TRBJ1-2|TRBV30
TGTGCCGGGCCGGCCAACTATGGCTACACCTTC
CAGPANYGYTF
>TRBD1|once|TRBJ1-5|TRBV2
TGTGCCAGCAGGGGGGACAGGGACAATCAGCCCCAGCATTTT
CASRGDRDNQPQHF
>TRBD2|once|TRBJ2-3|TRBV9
TGTGCCAGCAGCGGTAGCGGGAACGCAGATACGCAGTATTTT
CASSGSGNADTQYF
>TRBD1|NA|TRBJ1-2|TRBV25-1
TGTGCCAGCAGGGGACAGGGGGGGGAAAACTATGGCTACACCTTC
CASRGQGGENYGYTF
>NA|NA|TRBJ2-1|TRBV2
TGTGCCAGCAGTGCTTACAATGAGCAGTTCTTC
CASSAYNEQFF
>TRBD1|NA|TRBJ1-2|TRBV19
TGTGCCAGTAGTCTCGGGACAGGGCAGAACTATGGCTACACCTTC
CASSLGTGQNYGYTF
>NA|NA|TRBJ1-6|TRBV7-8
TGTGCCAGCAGCTTAGACAGGGCGCGGGCACCCCTCCACTTT
CASSLDRARAPLHF
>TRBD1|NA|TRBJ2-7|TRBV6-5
TGTGCCAGCAGTTACGGGACAGGGACCACCTACGAGCAGTACTTC
CASSYGTGTTYEQYF
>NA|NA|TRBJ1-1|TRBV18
TGTGCCAGCTCACCAAGGGGTGACACTGAAGCTTTCTTT
CASSPRGDTEAFF
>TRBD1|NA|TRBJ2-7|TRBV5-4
TGTGCCAGCAGCTCCCGACAGGGGCGGTACGAGCAGTACTTC
CASSSRQGRYEQYF
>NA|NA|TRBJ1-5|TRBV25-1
TGTGCCAGCAGTGACCGGGGGTATCAGCCCCAGCATTTT
CASSDRGYQPQHF
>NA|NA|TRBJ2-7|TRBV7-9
TGTGCCAGCAGCCCCCCTCGGCAGGGTCGCTACGAGCAGTACTTC
CASSPPRQGRYEQYF